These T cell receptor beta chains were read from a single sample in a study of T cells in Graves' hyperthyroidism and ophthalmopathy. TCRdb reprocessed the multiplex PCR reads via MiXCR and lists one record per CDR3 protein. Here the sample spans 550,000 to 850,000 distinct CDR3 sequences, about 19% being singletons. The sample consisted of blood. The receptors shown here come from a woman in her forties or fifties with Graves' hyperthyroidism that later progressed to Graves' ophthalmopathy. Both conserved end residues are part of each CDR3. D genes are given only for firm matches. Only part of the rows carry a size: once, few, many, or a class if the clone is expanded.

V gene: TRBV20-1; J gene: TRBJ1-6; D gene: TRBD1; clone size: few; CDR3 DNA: TGCAGTGCAACCGGGACAGCATCCCCCCTCCACTTT; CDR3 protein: CSATGTASPLHF
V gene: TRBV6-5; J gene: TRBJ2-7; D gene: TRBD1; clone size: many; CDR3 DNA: TGTGCCAGCAGTTACCCGACTACCGGGACAGGGTACTTCGAGCAGTACTTC; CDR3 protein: CASSYPTTGTGYFEQYF
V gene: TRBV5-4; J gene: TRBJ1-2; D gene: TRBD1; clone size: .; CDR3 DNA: TGTGCCAGCAGACAATCCCGGGACAGGGGAGCGGATGGCTACACCTTC; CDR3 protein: CASRQSRDRGADGYTF
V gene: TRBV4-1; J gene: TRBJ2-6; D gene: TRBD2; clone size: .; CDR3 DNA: TGCGCCAGCAGCCAAGCGGGGGGTACTGGGGCCAACGTCCTGACTTTC; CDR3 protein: CASSQAGGTGANVLTF
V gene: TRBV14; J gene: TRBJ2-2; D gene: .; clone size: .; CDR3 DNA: TGTGCCAGCAGTAGGACTCTCCCCGGGGAGCTGTTTTTT; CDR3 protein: CASSRTLPGELFF
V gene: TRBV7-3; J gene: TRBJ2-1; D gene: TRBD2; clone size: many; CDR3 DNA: TGTGCCAGCAGCTTAAGACTAGCGGGGGGGGATGAGCAGTTCTTC; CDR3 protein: CASSLRLAGGDEQFF
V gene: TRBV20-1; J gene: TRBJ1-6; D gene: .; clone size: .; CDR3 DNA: TGCAGTGCAGGGGACGGGCACCTCCCTTATAATTCACCCCTCCACTTT; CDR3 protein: CSAGDGHLPYNSPLHF
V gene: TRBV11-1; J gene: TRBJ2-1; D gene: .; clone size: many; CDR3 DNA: TGTGCCAGCAGTCACGCCCGTGCGGGCTCCTACAATGAGCAGTTCTTC; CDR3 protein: CASSHARAGSYNEQFF
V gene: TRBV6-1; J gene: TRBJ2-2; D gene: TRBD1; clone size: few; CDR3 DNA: TGTGCCAGCAGTTCCGCACAGGGGGCGGTCGGGGAGCTGTTTTTT; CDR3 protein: CASSSAQGAVGELFF
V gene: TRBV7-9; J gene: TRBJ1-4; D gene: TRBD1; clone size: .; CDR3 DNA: TGTGCCAGCAGCTTAGTTTGGGACAGGGACGAAAAACTGTTTTTT; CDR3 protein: CASSLVWDRDEKLFF
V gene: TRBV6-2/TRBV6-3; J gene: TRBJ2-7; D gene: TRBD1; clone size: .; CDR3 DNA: TGTGCCAGTACAGGGGGGCCGGGATCTTACGAGCAGTACTTC; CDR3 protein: CASTGGPGSYEQYF
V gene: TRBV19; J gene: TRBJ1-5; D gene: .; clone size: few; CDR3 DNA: TGTGCCAGTAGTATGGACCGGGATAGCAATCAGCCCCAGCATTTT; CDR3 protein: CASSMDRDSNQPQHF
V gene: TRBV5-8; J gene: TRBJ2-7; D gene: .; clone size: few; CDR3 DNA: TGTGCCAGCAGCTTGAGATCCTGGGAGCAGTACTTC; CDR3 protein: CASSLRSWEQYF
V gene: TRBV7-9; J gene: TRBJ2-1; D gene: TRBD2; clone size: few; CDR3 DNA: TGTGCCAGCAGCTTAGCGGGTAGTAGCGGGGGGCTTTCCTCCTACAATGAGCAGTTCTTC; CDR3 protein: CASSLAGSSGGLSSYNEQFF
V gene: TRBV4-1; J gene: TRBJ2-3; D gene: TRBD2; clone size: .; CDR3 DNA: TGCGCCAGCAGCCCGGAGCGGGGGGCTCGCACAGATACGCAGTATTTT; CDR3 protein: CASSPERGARTDTQYF
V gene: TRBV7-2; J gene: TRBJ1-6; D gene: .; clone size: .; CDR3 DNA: TGTGCCAGCAGCTTAGCGCCGGGGGGGCAGGGAGTTTCACCCCTCCACTTT; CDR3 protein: CASSLAPGGQGVSPLHF
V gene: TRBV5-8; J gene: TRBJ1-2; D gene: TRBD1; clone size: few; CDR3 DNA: TGTGCCAGCAGCTTGGGTACCGGGACAGGGGGCGCCGATGGCTACACCTTC; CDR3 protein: CASSLGTGTGGADGYTF
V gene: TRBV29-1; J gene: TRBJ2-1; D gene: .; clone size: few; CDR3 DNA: TGCAGCGTTGAAGTAAGGGGGAATGAGCAGTTCTTC; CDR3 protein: CSVEVRGNEQFF